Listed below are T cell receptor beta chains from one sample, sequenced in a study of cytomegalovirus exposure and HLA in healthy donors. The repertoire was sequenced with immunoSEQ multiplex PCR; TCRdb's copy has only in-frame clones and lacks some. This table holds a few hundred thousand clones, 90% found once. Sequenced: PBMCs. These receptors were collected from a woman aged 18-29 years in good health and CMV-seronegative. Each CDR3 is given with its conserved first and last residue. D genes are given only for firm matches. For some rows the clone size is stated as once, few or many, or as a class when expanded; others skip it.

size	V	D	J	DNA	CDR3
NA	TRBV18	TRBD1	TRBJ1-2	TGTGCCAGCTCACCACAGACAGGGCTCTATGGCTACACCTTC	CASSPQTGLYGYTF
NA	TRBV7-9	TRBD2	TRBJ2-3	TGTGCCAGCAGCACCGTTGTAGCGGGGGGAGATACGCAGTATTTT	CASSTVVAGGDTQYF
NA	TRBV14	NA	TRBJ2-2	TGTGCCAGCAGCCAAGGTGGAGCGTCGACCGGGGAGCTGTTTTTT	CASSQGGASTGELFF
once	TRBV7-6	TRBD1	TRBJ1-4	TGTGCCAGCAGCTTAGACGGGACAGGGCAGGAAAAACTGTTTTTT	CASSLDGTGQEKLFF
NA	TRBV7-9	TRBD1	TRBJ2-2	TGTGCCAGCAGCTTACAGGGGGTGGCCGGGGAGCTGTTTTTT	CASSLQGVAGELFF
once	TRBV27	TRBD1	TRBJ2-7	TGTGCCAGCAGTTTACAGACAGGGGCCTACGAGCAGTACTTC	CASSLQTGAYEQYF
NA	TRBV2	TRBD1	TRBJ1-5	TGTGCCAGCAGTGTTGGACAGGGGGGGAATCAGCCCCAGCATTTT	CASSVGQGGNQPQHF
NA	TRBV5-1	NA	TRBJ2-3	TGCGCCAGCAGCTTGGCCAGGGGAGGGAAAGATACGCAGTATTTT	CASSLARGGKDTQYF
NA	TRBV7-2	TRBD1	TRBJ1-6	TGTGCCAGCAGCTTAGGCGGGACAGGGACTTCACCCCTCCACTTT	CASSLGGTGTSPLHF
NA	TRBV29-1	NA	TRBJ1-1	TGCAGCGTTGAGGGTGCGGGGGCAGGGAACCAGAACACTGAAGCTTTCTTT	CSVEGAGAGNQNTEAFF
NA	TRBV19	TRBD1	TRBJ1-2	TGTGCCAGTAGTATGATCAGGGGGAACTATGGCTACACCTTC	CASSMIRGNYGYTF
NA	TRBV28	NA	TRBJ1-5	TGTGCCAGCAGTTCCGAGGTACTGGGCAATCAGCCCCAGCATTTT	CASSSEVLGNQPQHF
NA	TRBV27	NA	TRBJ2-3	TGTGCCAGCAGTTTTTCCGGCACAGATACGCAGTATTTT	CASSFSGTDTQYF
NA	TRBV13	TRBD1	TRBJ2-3	TGTGCCAGCATGTCCTTAACAGGGGAGCCAGATACGCAGTATTTT	CASMSLTGEPDTQYF
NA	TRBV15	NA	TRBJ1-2	TGTGCCACCAGCGAGGGAAGGAACTATGGCTACACCTTC	CATSEGRNYGYTF
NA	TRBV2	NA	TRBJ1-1	TGTGCCAGCAGTGAAGCGCCGGGCGACTGGGAGAGTGGCACTGAAGCTTTCTTT	CASSEAPGDWESGTEAFF
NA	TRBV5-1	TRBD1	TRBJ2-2	TGCGCCACGGGACAGGGTAACACCGGGGAGCTGTTTTTT	CATGQGNTGELFF
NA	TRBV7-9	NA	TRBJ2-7	TGTGCCAGCAGCCCGGACAGTACCTCCTACGAGCAGTACTTC	CASSPDSTSYEQYF
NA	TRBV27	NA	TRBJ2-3	TGTGCCAGCAGTCTACAGGAGAGCACAGATACGCAGTATTTT	CASSLQESTDTQYF
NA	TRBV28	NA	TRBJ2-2	TGTGCCAGCAGTTTCCTGGTCAGCGGGGAGCTGTTTTTT	CASSFLVSGELFF
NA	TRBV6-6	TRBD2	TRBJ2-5	TGTGCCAGCAGTCTACGAGCGGGGGAAGAGACCCAGTACTTC	CASSLRAGEETQYF
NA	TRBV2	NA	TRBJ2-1	TGTGCCAGCAGTCTAACCACCTCCGGGTCCAATGAGCAGTTCTTC	CASSLTTSGSNEQFF
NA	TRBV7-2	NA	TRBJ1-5	TGTGCCAGCAGCTTAGTACAGAATCAGCCCCAGCATTTT	CASSLVQNQPQHF
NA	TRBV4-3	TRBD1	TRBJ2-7	TGCGCCAGCAGCCATCAGCGACAGGGATTAGACGAGCAGTACTTC	CASSHQRQGLDEQYF
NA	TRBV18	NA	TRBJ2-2	TGTGCCAACCAACCCGGGACGAACACCGGGGAGCTGTTTTTT	CANQPGTNTGELFF
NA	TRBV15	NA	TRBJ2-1	TGTGCCACCAGCAGAGATCGGAACAGGGTGAATGAGCAGTTCTTC	CATSRDRNRVNEQFF
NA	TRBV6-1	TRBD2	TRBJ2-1	TGTGCCACCCTTTTGACTAGCGGGGGGGCCCATGAGCAGTTCTTC	CATLLTSGGAHEQFF
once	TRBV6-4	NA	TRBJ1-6	TGTGCCAGCAGTGACGGCGGGGGTGATTCACCCCTCCACTTT	CASSDGGGDSPLHF
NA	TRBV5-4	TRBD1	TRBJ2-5	TGTGCCAGCAGCATGACAGGGAACCAAGAGACCCAGTACTTC	CASSMTGNQETQYF
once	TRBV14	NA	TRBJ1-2	TGTGCCAGCAGCCAAGAGGTTTTCGGGGGGTACTATGGCTACACCTTC	CASSQEVFGGYYGYTF
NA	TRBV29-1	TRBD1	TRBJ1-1	TGCAGCGTTGAAGCTGGGGGACAGTGGACTGAAGCTTTCTTT	CSVEAGGQWTEAFF
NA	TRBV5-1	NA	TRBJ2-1	TGCGCCAGCAGCTTGGAGACAGGCTACAATGAGCAGTTCTTC	CASSLETGYNEQFF
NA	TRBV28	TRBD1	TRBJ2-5	TGTGCCAGCAGTTTATGGGGACAGGGGAGAATCGGAGAGACCCAGTACTTC	CASSLWGQGRIGETQYF
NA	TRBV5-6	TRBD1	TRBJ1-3	TGTGCCAGCAGCTTGGCCACAGGGGCCATCTCTGGAAACACCATATATTTT	CASSLATGAISGNTIYF
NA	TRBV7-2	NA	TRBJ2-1	TGTGCCAGCAGCTTACAAGGGAGCTCCTACAATGAGCAGTTCTTC	CASSLQGSSYNEQFF
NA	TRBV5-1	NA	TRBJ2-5	TGCGCCAGCAGCTGGGGGACAGGCGCGGGAGGGGAGACCCAGTACTTC	CASSWGTGAGGETQYF
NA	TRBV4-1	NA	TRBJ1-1	TGCGCCAGCAGCCAGGCAAGGGGGGGAACTGAAGCTTTCTTT	CASSQARGGTEAFF
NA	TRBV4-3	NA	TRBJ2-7	TGCGCCAGCAGCCAAGAGATCGGGCAGGGTGACGACGAGCAGTACTTC	CASSQEIGQGDDEQYF
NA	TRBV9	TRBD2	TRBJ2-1	TGTGCCAGCAGCGGTTGGGGCGGGGGGAAATACAATGAGCAGTTCTTC	CASSGWGGGKYNEQFF
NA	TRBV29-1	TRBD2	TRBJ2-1	TGCAGCGTTCGCGGGGGTTCGGCCAATGAGCAGTTCTTC	CSVRGGSANEQFF